These T cell receptor beta chains were read from a single sample in a study of cytomegalovirus exposure and HLA in healthy donors. TCRdb keeps only in-frame clones here, not all; method: immunoSEQ multiplex PCR. The sample contains 110,000 to 150,000 clones, about four fifths of which appear only once. The sample taken for sequencing was PBMCs. The source of these receptors is a middle-aged man in good health and CMV-seronegative. CDR3s include the opening cysteine and the closing phenylalanine or tryptophan. The order of the fields is clone size, J gene, V gene, D gene, CDR3 protein, CDR3 DNA. A D gene is named only where the DNA matches it firmly. Clone size, where shown, is once, few, many, or a class for clones that have expanded.

clone_size: NA
j_call: TRBJ2-5
v_call: TRBV11-2
d_call: TRBD1
cdr3_aa: CASGTGLETQYF
cdr3_nt: TGTGCCAGCGGGACAGGGTTGGAGACCCAGTACTTC

clone_size: NA
j_call: TRBJ1-1
v_call: TRBV6-6
d_call: TRBD1
cdr3_aa: CASSDYGQGDTEAFF
cdr3_nt: TGTGCCAGCAGTGACTATGGACAGGGGGACACTGAAGCTTTCTTT

clone_size: NA
j_call: TRBJ1-1
v_call: TRBV18
d_call: NA
cdr3_aa: CASSPSQVNTEAFF
cdr3_nt: TGTGCCAGCTCACCCTCACAGGTGAACACTGAAGCTTTCTTT

clone_size: NA
j_call: TRBJ2-2
v_call: TRBV9
d_call: NA
cdr3_aa: CASSALGTPLGTGELFF
cdr3_nt: TGTGCCAGCAGCGCCCTCGGGACTCCCCTGGGCACCGGGGAGCTGTTTTTT

clone_size: few
j_call: TRBJ2-7
v_call: TRBV5-4
d_call: TRBD2
cdr3_aa: CASSLGGRSYEQYF
cdr3_nt: TGTGCCAGCAGCTTGGGCGGGAGGTCCTACGAGCAGTACTTC

clone_size: NA
j_call: TRBJ1-5
v_call: TRBV12-5
d_call: NA
cdr3_aa: CASGLRSGGLSQPQHF
cdr3_nt: TGTGCTAGTGGTTTGCGCTCGGGGGGCCTAAGTCAGCCCCAGCATTTT

clone_size: NA
j_call: TRBJ1-4
v_call: TRBV9
d_call: TRBD1
cdr3_aa: CASSTTGTAVEKLFF
cdr3_nt: TGTGCCAGCAGCACCACCGGGACAGCCGTTGAAAAACTGTTTTTT

clone_size: NA
j_call: TRBJ1-2
v_call: TRBV10-3
d_call: NA
cdr3_aa: CAISDSGTTNYGYTF
cdr3_nt: TGTGCCATCAGTGACTCTGGGACAACTAACTATGGCTACACCTTC

clone_size: NA
j_call: TRBJ1-2
v_call: TRBV7-9
d_call: NA
cdr3_aa: CASSLNTGSPNYGYTF
cdr3_nt: TGTGCCAGCAGCCTGAACACAGGGTCTCCTAACTATGGCTACACCTTC

clone_size: NA
j_call: TRBJ2-1
v_call: TRBV18
d_call: NA
cdr3_aa: CASSRGDLFF
cdr3_nt: TGTGCCAGCTCACGGGGGGATCTGTTCTTC

clone_size: NA
j_call: TRBJ1-5
v_call: TRBV7-9
d_call: NA
cdr3_aa: CASRPAQGGTQHF
cdr3_nt: TGTGCCAGCAGGCCAGCCCAGGGTGGGACCCAGCATTTT

clone_size: NA
j_call: TRBJ1-1
v_call: TRBV9
d_call: NA
cdr3_aa: CASSVARGPAFF
cdr3_nt: TGTGCCAGCAGCGTAGCCCGGGGTCCGGCTTTCTTT

clone_size: NA
j_call: TRBJ1-1
v_call: TRBV18
d_call: NA
cdr3_aa: CASSRGTNTEAFF
cdr3_nt: TGTGCCAGCTCTCGCGGGACGAACACTGAAGCTTTCTTT

clone_size: NA
j_call: TRBJ1-2
v_call: TRBV18
d_call: NA
cdr3_aa: CASSPRNTRANYGYTF
cdr3_nt: TGTGCCAGCTCACCGAGGAACACGAGAGCTAACTATGGCTACACCTTC

clone_size: NA
j_call: TRBJ2-5
v_call: TRBV7-9
d_call: NA
cdr3_aa: CASSEATGGETQYF
cdr3_nt: TGTGCCAGCAGCGAGGCGACTGGGGGGGAGACCCAGTACTTC

clone_size: NA
j_call: TRBJ2-7
v_call: TRBV27
d_call: NA
cdr3_aa: CATGLGGVGDEQYF
cdr3_nt: TGTGCCACCGGGCTAGGCGGGGTGGGGGACGAGCAGTACTTC

clone_size: NA
j_call: TRBJ1-2
v_call: TRBV19
d_call: NA
cdr3_aa: CASRESGYGYTF
cdr3_nt: TGTGCCAGTAGGGAATCGGGGTATGGCTACACCTTC

clone_size: NA
j_call: TRBJ1-1
v_call: TRBV7-8
d_call: NA
cdr3_aa: CASSSPVRGWRTEAFF
cdr3_nt: TGTGCCAGCAGCTCTCCAGTCAGGGGCTGGAGGACTGAAGCTTTCTTT

clone_size: NA
j_call: TRBJ1-1
v_call: TRBV5-1
d_call: NA
cdr3_aa: CASSFERGTEAFF
cdr3_nt: TGCGCCAGCAGCTTCGAACGGGGCACTGAAGCTTTCTTT

clone_size: NA
j_call: TRBJ1-5
v_call: TRBV21-1
d_call: NA
cdr3_aa: CASSTIKVRGCNQPQHF
cdr3_nt: TGTGCCAGCAGCACCATCAAGGTAAGGGGATGCAATCAGCCCCAGCATTTT

clone_size: NA
j_call: TRBJ2-7
v_call: TRBV6-5
d_call: NA
cdr3_aa: CASSFLRGGEQYF
cdr3_nt: TGTGCCAGCAGTTTCCTCCGAGGCGGGGAGCAGTACTTC

clone_size: NA
j_call: TRBJ2-7
v_call: TRBV28
d_call: TRBD2
cdr3_aa: CASSRGGAYEQYF
cdr3_nt: TGTGCCAGCAGTCGCGGGGGGGCCTACGAGCAGTACTTC

clone_size: few
j_call: TRBJ1-1
v_call: TRBV5-6
d_call: NA
cdr3_aa: CASNLQGTEAFF
cdr3_nt: TGTGCCAGCAACCTACAGGGAACTGAAGCTTTCTTT

clone_size: NA
j_call: TRBJ1-2
v_call: TRBV6-6
d_call: TRBD1
cdr3_aa: CASSYSSTGVGGYTF
cdr3_nt: TGTGCCAGCAGTTACTCGTCGACAGGGGTAGGTGGCTACACCTTC

clone_size: NA
j_call: TRBJ1-6
v_call: TRBV28
d_call: NA
cdr3_aa: CANGEVGSPLHF
cdr3_nt: TGTGCCAACGGCGAGGTTGGATCACCCCTCCACTTT

clone_size: NA
j_call: TRBJ2-7
v_call: TRBV27
d_call: NA
cdr3_aa: CASSTRGFEQYF
cdr3_nt: TGTGCCAGCAGTACCCGGGGTTTCGAGCAGTACTTC

clone_size: NA
j_call: TRBJ2-7
v_call: TRBV5-4
d_call: NA
cdr3_aa: CASSLAHSGPEQYF
cdr3_nt: TGTGCCAGCAGCTTGGCGCATTCAGGGCCCGAGCAGTACTTC

clone_size: NA
j_call: TRBJ1-1
v_call: TRBV16
d_call: NA
cdr3_aa: CASSQTREGGEAFF
cdr3_nt: TGTGCCAGCAGCCAAACGAGGGAAGGTGGTGAAGCTTTCTTT

clone_size: few
j_call: TRBJ1-6
v_call: TRBV13
d_call: NA
cdr3_aa: CASRFTGTHNSPLHF
cdr3_nt: TGTGCCAGCAGATTTACCGGGACTCATAATTCACCCCTCCACTTT

clone_size: NA
j_call: TRBJ1-5
v_call: TRBV2
d_call: NA
cdr3_aa: CASSAVGASNQPQHF
cdr3_nt: TGTGCCAGCAGTGCGGTGGGGGCCAGCAATCAGCCCCAGCATTTT

clone_size: NA
j_call: TRBJ1-2
v_call: TRBV30
d_call: TRBD1
cdr3_aa: CAWRGTGVSYGYTF
cdr3_nt: TGTGCCTGGAGGGGGACAGGGGTTTCTTATGGCTACACCTTC

clone_size: NA
j_call: TRBJ1-5
v_call: TRBV5-8
d_call: TRBD1
cdr3_aa: CASSPTGGSNQPQHF
cdr3_nt: TGTGCCAGCAGCCCCACAGGGGGAAGCAATCAGCCCCAGCATTTT

clone_size: NA
j_call: TRBJ2-7
v_call: TRBV9
d_call: TRBD1
cdr3_aa: CASSVGDRGSYEQYF
cdr3_nt: TGTGCCAGCAGCGTAGGGGACAGGGGGTCCTACGAGCAGTACTTC

clone_size: few
j_call: TRBJ2-1
v_call: TRBV2
d_call: NA
cdr3_aa: CASSGFSEQFF
cdr3_nt: TGTGCCAGCAGTGGATTCAGTGAGCAGTTCTTC

clone_size: NA
j_call: TRBJ2-1
v_call: TRBV9
d_call: NA
cdr3_aa: CASSVVLGGGVEQFF
cdr3_nt: TGTGCCAGCAGCGTAGTGTTAGGAGGGGGCGTTGAACAGTTCTTC

clone_size: NA
j_call: TRBJ2-3
v_call: TRBV10-2
d_call: TRBD2
cdr3_aa: CASRDSGGRIDTQYF
cdr3_nt: TGCGCCAGCAGAGATAGCGGGGGGCGGATAGATACGCAGTATTTT

clone_size: NA
j_call: TRBJ2-3
v_call: TRBV5-1
d_call: TRBD1
cdr3_aa: CASSFGQGWTDTQYF
cdr3_nt: TGCGCCAGCAGCTTCGGACAGGGTTGGACAGATACGCAGTATTTT

clone_size: NA
j_call: TRBJ2-2
v_call: TRBV30
d_call: TRBD1
cdr3_aa: CAWSAHRGPTGELFF
cdr3_nt: TGTGCCTGGAGTGCACACAGGGGGCCTACCGGGGAGCTGTTTTTT

clone_size: few
j_call: TRBJ1-1
v_call: TRBV5-6
d_call: NA
cdr3_aa: CASSPARGTEAFF
cdr3_nt: TGTGCCAGCAGTCCTGCACGGGGGACTGAAGCTTTCTTT

clone_size: NA
j_call: TRBJ1-2
v_call: TRBV5-1
d_call: NA
cdr3_aa: CASSLGQYGYTF
cdr3_nt: TGCGCCAGCAGCCTTGGACAGTATGGCTACACCTTC

clone_size: NA
j_call: TRBJ1-1
v_call: TRBV11-1
d_call: TRBD1
cdr3_aa: CASSLTGGGNTEAFF
cdr3_nt: TGTGCCAGCAGCTTAACAGGGGGAGGTAACACTGAAGCTTTCTTT

clone_size: NA
j_call: TRBJ1-5
v_call: TRBV9
d_call: TRBD1
cdr3_aa: CASSVGQNNQPQHF
cdr3_nt: TGTGCCAGCAGCGTGGGACAGAACAATCAGCCCCAGCATTTT

clone_size: NA
j_call: TRBJ2-7
v_call: TRBV7-2
d_call: NA
cdr3_aa: CASSRDSRGEYEQYF
cdr3_nt: TGTGCCAGCAGCCGGGACTCACGCGGCGAATACGAGCAGTACTTC